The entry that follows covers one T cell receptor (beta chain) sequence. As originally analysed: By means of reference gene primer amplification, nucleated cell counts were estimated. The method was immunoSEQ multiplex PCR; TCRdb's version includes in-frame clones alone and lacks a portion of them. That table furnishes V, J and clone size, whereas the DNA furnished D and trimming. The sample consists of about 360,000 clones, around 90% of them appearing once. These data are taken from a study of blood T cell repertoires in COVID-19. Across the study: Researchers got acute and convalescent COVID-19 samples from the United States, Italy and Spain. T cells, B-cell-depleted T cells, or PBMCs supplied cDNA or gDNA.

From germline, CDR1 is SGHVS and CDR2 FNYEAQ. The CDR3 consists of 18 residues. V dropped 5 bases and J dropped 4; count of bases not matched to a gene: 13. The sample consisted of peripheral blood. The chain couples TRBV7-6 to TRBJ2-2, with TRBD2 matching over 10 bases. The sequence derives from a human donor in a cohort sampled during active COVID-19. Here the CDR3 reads CASSPTRSSGSGTGELFF. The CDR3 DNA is TGTGCCAGCAGCCCAACGCGGTCTAGCGGGAGCGGCACCGGGGAGCTGTTTTTT.